Presented here are 11 T cell receptor beta chains from one specimen sequenced in a study of blood T cell repertoires in COVID-19. Data came from immunoSEQ multiplex PCR; TCRdb stores just in-frame clones and leaves some out. Of about 340,000 clones listed, approximately 91% are singletons. Material for sequencing was peripheral blood. These receptors were taken from a woman in her 70s with COVID-19, enrolled during active disease.

This chain uses TRBV19 with TRBJ1-1; D is ambiguous. The CDR3 spans 13 residues. Germline CDR1 and CDR2: LNHDA and SQIVND (reference sequence). V was clipped by 5 bases and J by 5 bases, with 12 bases between them. Here the CDR3 reads CASSFGEGTEAFF. The CDR3 DNA follows: TGTGCCAGTAGTTTCGGGGAAGGGACTGAAGCTTTCTTT. Full variable domain (outside the CDR3, taken from reference TRBV19 and TRBJ1-1): DGGITQSPKYLFRKEGQNVTLSCEQNLNHDAMYWYRQDPGQGLRLIYYSQIVNDFQKGDIAEGYSVSREKKESFPLTVTSAQKNPTAFYLCASSFGEGTEAFFGQGTRLTVV.

About this clone itself: In the same sample, other DNA sequences code for this CDR3. The rearrangement uses TRBV11-3 and TRBJ1-1; TRBD1 matches 10 bases. The CDR3 totals 14 residues. Unmatched junction bases numbered 1, after V lost 3 bases and J lost 3 bases. The V gene's germline CDR1 is SGHNT and CDR2 YENEEA. This CDR3 reads CASSLGQGYTEAFF. The CDR3 region has the DNA TGTGCCAGCAGCTTGGGACAGGGGTACACTGAAGCTTTCTTT.

The rearrangement uses TRBV28 and TRBJ1-5; TRBD1 agrees at 7 bases. The V gene's germline CDR1 is MDHEN and CDR2 SYDVKM. The CDR3 covers 16 residues. After removal of 5 bases from V and 0 bases from J, the junction contained 7 bases not matched to a gene. This CDR3 is CASSPPYRGSNQPQHF. In DNA form, the CDR3 reads TGTGCCAGCAGTCCACCCTACAGGGGTAGCAATCAGCCCCAGCATTTT.

V and J are TRBV10-3 and TRBJ1-4, with D tentatively TRBD1 (5 bases). Per the germline V gene, CDR1 is ENHRY and CDR2 is SYGVKD. V dropped 8 bases and J dropped 8 bases, with 9 bases sitting between them. The CDR3 extends over 11 amino acids. The CDR3, as DNA: TGTGCCATCGGGGAGGGGGAAAAACTGTTTTTT. Its protein is CAIGEGEKLFF.

The V call is TRBV18, the J call TRBJ2-3; 8 bases fit TRBD1. Germline V gene lookup returns CDR1 KGHSH and CDR2 LQKENI. CDR3 length equals 17 residues. V shed 6 bases, J shed 4 bases, and the junction held 15 bases outside the gene matches. CDR3 nucleotide sequence: TGTGCCAGCTCCCAATCTCGGGGCAGGGGGCGGGCAGATACGCAGTATTTT. It codes for CASSQSRGRGRADTQYF.

The V call is TRBV12-5, the J call TRBJ2-7; TRBD1 aligns across 7 bases. This CDR3 is built from 16 residues. The germline CDR1 and CDR2 sequences are LGHNT and FRNRAP. V lost 1 base to trimming and J lost 2 bases; unmatched junction nucleotides: 8. For the CDR3, the DNA is TGTGCTAGTGGTTTGGGACAGGGAAATTCGGCCTACGAGCAGTACTTC. Its translation: CASGLGQGNSAYEQYF.

The rearrangement joins TRBV9 to TRBJ2-7; unclear D gene. CDR3 length: 12 residues. The germline V gene encodes CDR1 SGDLS and CDR2 YYNGEE. Between the trimmed V and J ends, which lost 1 base and 5 bases, there was a span of 7 bases. The CDR3 DNA is TGTGCCAGCAGCGTACAGGCCCACGAGCAGTACTTC. Amino acids: CASSVQAHEQYF.

The rearrangement uses TRBV19 and TRBJ1-5; TRBD1 aligns across 7 bases. The germline V gene encodes CDR1 LNHDA and CDR2 SQIVND (reference sequence). V trimming: 3 bases; J trimming: 6 bases; junction bases outside the gene matches: 5. The CDR3 runs 14 residues. CDR3 nucleotide sequence: TGTGCCAGTAGTATTATGACAGGGCTTCAGCCCCAGCATTTT. Translated, it gives CASSIMTGLQPQHF.

The V and J genes are TRBV5-8 and TRBJ1-6, with D unclear. V was shortened by 3 bases and J by 4 bases, with 11 bases between the two germline ends. The CDR3 runs to 15 residues. Germline CDR1 reads SGHTS; CDR2 reads YDEGEE. The CDR3 spells CASSSEPVYNSPLHF. The CDR3 coding sequence is TGTGCCAGCAGCTCCGAGCCGGTGTATAATTCACCCCTCCACTTT.

The rearrangement joins TRBV4-1 to TRBJ2-1; TRBD1 agrees at 7 bases. With V trimmed by 1 base and J by 10 bases, 4 bases remained unmatched. CDR1 is MGHRA, CDR2 YSYEKL, per germline. This CDR3 comprises 13 residues. The CDR3 loop is CASSQVTGYEQFF. The CDR3 region has the DNA TGCGCCAGCAGCCAAGTGACAGGGTACGAGCAGTTCTTC.

The chain links TRBV27 to TRBJ1-1, with unresolved D. CDR1 and CDR2 (germline): MNHEY, SMNVEV (reference sequence). The CDR3 consists of 13 residues. The ends were cut back, 5 bases at V and 0 bases at J, with 7 bases in the middle. In nucleotides, the CDR3 is TGTGCCAGCAGTAAAGCCGTGAACACTGAAGCTTTCTTT. It yields the protein CASSKAVNTEAFF.